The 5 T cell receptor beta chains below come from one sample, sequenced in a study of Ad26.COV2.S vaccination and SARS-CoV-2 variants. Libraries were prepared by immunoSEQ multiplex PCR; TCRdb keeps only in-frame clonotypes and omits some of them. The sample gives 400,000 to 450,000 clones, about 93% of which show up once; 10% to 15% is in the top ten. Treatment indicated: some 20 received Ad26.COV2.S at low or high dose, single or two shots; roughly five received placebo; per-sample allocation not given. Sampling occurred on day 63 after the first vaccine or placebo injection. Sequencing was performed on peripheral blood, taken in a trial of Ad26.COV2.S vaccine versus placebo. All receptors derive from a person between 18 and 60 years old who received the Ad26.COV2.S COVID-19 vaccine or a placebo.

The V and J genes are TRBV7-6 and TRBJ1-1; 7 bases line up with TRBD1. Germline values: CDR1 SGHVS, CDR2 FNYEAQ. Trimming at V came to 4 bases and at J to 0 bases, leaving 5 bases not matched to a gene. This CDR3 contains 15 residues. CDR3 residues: CASSSRTGMNTEAFF. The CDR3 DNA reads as TGTGCCAGCAGCTCCCGGACAGGTATGAACACTGAAGCTTTCTTT.

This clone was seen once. CDR3 protein: CAWSGQTNTGELFF. The CDR3 region has the DNA TGTGCCTGGAGTGGACAGACGAACACCGGGGAGCTGTTTTTT. The chain carries TRBV30 and TRBJ2-2; D is perhaps TRBD1 (5 bases). Germline loops: CDR1 GTSNPN, CDR2 SVGIG (reference sequence). V was trimmed by 1 base and J by 0 bases, leaving 6 bases between them. CDR3 length: 14 residues. Supplemented by reference TRBV30 and TRBJ2-2, the full variable domain reads SQTIHQWPATLVQPVGSPLSLECTVEGTSNPNLYWYRQAAGRGLQLLFYSVGIGQISSEVPQNLSASRPQDRQFILSSKKLLLSDSGFYLCAWSGQTNTGELFFGEGSRLTVL.

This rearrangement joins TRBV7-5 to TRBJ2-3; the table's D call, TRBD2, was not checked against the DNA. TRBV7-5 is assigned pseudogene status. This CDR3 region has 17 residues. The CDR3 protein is CVRSLAEGSGSSDTQYF. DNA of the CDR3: TGTGTCAGAAGCTTAGCGGAGGGTAGCGGGAGCTCAGATACGCAGTATTTT.

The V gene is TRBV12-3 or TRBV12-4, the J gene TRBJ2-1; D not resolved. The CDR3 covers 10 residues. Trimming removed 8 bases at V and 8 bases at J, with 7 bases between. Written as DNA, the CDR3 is TGTGCCAGCGCTAGGGATGAGCAGTTCTTC. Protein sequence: CASARDEQFF.

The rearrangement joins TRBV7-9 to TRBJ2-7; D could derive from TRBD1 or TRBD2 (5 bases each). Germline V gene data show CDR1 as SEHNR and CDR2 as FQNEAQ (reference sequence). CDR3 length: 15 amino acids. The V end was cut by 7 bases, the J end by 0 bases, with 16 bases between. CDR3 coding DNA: TGTGCCAGCACCCGAAGGGACGGAAGCTCCTACGAGCAGTACTTC. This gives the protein CASTRRDGSSYEQYF.